The clone carrying this T cell receptor beta chain was seen only a few times. What it binds is not known. These data belong to a study of beta chain features in type 1 diabetes. The study reverse transcribed the entire isolated RNA, so it sequenced expressed TCRB transcripts. Sequencing used immunoSEQ multiplex PCR; TCRdb keeps in-frame clones, though not all of them. The data contain fewer than 650,000 clones, 15% to 19% of them singletons. CDR3 length equals 14 residues. The germline V gene encodes CDR1 SGDLS and CDR2 YYNGEE. Trimming removed 0 bases from V and 3 bases from J; junction bases left unmatched: 3. Notes on the study in general: PCR may have favored shorter templates equally in patients and controls.

There was one heparinised blood draw per donor, averaging roughly 110 mL. This sequence joins TRBV9 and TRBJ2-7, with 7 positions matching TRBD2. The sequenced sample was naive CD4+ T cells from blood. The source is a man aged 18-30 years in good health. As DNA, the CDR3 is TGTGCCAGCAGCGTAGACGCTAGCGGCTACGAGCAGTACTTC. The encoded protein is CASSVDASGYEQYF.